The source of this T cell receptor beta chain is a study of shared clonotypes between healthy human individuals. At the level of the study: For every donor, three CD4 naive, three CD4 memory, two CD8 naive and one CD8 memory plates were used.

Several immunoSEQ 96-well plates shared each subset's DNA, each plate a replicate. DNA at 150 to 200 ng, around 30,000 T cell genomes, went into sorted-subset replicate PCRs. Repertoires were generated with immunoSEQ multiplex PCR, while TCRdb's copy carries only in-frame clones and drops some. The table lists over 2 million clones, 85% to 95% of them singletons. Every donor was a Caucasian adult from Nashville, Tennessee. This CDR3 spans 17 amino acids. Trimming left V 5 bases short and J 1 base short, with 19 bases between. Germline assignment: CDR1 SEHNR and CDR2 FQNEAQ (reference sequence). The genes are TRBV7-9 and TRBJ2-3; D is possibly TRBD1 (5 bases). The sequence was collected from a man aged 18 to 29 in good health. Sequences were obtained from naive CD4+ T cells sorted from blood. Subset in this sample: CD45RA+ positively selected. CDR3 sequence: CASSLGHRIDGTDTQYF. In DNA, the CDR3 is TGTGCCAGCAGCCTCGGACACCGGATCGATGGCACAGATACGCAGTATTTT.